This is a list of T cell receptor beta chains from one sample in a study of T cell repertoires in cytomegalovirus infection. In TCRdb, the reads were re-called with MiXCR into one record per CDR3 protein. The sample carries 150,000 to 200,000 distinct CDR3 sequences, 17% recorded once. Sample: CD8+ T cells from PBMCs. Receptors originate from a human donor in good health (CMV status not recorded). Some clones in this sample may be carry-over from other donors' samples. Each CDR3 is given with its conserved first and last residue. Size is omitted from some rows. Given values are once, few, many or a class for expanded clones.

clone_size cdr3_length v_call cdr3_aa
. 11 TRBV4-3 CASSHGREQYF
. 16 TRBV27 CASSPRGLAETYEQYF
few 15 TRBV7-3 CASSPWGRSTDTQYF
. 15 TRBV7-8 CASSLSQGLNTEAFF
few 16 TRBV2 CASTRQRMEGRETQYF
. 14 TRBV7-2 CASSSSPVYNEQFF
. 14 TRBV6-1 CASTSRPDRDGYTF
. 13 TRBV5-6 CASSSGRQGPQHF
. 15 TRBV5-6 CASSWGQGWDNEQFF
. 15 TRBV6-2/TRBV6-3 CASSYSIDRLKPQHF
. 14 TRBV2 CASAPEAETYEQYF
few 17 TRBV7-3 CASSFPVRGPNTGELFF
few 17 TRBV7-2 CASSPALGARYQETQYF
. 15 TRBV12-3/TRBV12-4 CASSRSGSIGETQYF
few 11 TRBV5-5 CASMQRETQYF
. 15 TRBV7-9 CASSFGTGGNQPQHF
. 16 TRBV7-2 CASSLLPSGRRETQYF
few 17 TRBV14 CASSQDFKGIKNTEAFF
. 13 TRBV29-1 CSVKDSLYNEQFF
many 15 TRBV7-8 CASSSSRTGYNEQFF
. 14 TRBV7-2 CASSLPGLYNEQFF
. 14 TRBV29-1 CSVEFPGQDYEQYF
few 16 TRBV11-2 CASSLELAGGSHEQYF
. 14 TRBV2 CASSDQPGRDTQYF
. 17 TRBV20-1 CSARVTANDSTNEKLFF
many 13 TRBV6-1 CASSPAMNTEAFF
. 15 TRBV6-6 CASSTPGYRNTEAFF
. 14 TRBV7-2 CASSSARVGYEQYF
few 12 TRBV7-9 CASSAGPHGYTF